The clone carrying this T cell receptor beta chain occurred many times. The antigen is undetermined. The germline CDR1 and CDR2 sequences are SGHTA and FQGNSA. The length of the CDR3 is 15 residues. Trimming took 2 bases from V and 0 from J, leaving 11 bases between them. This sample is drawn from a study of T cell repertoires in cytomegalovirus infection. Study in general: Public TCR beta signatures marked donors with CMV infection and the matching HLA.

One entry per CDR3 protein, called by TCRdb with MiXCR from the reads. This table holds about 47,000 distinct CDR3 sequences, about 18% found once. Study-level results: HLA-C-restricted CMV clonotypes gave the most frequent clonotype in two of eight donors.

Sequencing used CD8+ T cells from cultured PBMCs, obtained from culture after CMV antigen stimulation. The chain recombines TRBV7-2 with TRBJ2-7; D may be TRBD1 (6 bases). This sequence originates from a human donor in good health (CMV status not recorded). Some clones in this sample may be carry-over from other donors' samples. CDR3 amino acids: CASSLQQGSSYEQYF. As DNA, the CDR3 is TGTGCCAGCAGCTTACAACAGGGTAGCTCCTACGAGCAGTACTTC.